This T cell receptor (beta chain) was recorded in a study of T-cell memory formation after mild COVID-19. Study details: Clustering of TCRs was largely donor specific.

TCRdb re-called the 5' RACE reads through MiXCR, storing one row per CDR3 protein. The data show roughly 100,000 distinct CDR3 sequences, with roughly 15% seen just once and around two fifths held by the top ten. Germline CDR1 reads SGDLS; CDR2 reads YYNGEE. CDR3 length: 15 amino acids. Losses at the gene ends were 0 bases for V and 4 bases for J; bases not matched to a gene: 0. As for this clonotype: The antigen is undetermined.

Study results and caveats: Contracting clones localized mainly to CM and EM when CD4+ and mainly to EMRA when CD8+. Certain responding clones were present in pre-infection memory, suggesting participation of cross-reactive memory. Clones shrinking from day 15 to 85 showed even CD4/CD8 mixes; later expanders tilted CD4+.

This TCR derives from a man aged 18 to 35 who had mild COVID-19 (a few samples of this study predate the infection). Cell type and time point are not known. This chain uses TRBV9 with TRBJ2-3, with 12 bases that match TRBD2. Sequencing used PBMCs or a T cell subset sorted from them (not recorded which). The CDR3 DNA follows: TGTGCCAGCAGCGTAGGGACTAGCGGGGCAGATACGCAGTATTTT. This encodes CASSVGTSGADTQYF.